The TCR beta chain under discussion was sequenced for a study of cytomegalovirus exposure and HLA in healthy donors. This clone appeared once. Use of 60 Vbeta and 13 Jbeta primers characterized the PCR. Clones were read by immunoSEQ multiplex PCR, and TCRdb kept only the in-frame ones, dropping some. The sample has approximately 92,000 clones, about four fifths seen once. This TCR derives from a woman between 65 and 79 years old in good health and CMV-seropositive. Sequencing was carried out using PBMCs.

In DNA, the CDR3 is TGCGCCAGCAGCCAATGGGCTAGCGGGAGTGGGGACAATGAGCAGTTCTTC. Its translation: CASSQWASGSGDNEQFF. This chain uses TRBV4-3 with TRBJ2-1; 10 positions match TRBD2. Germline CDR1 LGHNA, CDR2 YSLEER. This CDR3 has 17 amino acids. With V trimmed by 2 bases and J by 5 bases, 9 bases remained unmatched.